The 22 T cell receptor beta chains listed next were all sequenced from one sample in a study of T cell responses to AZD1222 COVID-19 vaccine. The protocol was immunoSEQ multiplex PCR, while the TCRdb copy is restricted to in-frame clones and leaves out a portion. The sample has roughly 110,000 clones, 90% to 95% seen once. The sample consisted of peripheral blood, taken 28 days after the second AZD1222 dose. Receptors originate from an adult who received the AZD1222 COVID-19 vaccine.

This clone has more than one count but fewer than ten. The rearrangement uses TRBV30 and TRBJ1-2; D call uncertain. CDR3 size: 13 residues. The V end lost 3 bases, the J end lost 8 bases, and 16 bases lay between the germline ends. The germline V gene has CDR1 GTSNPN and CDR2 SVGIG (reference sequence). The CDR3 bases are TGTGCCTGGAGGGGCAGTTCCTTCCCCGGCTACACCTTC. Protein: CAWRGSSFPGYTF.

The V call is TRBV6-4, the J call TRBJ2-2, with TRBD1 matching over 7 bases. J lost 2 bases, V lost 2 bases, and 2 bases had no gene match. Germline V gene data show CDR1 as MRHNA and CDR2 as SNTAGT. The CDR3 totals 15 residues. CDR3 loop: CASSDGTDNTGELFF. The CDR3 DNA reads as TGTGCCAGCAGTGACGGGACAGATAACACCGGGGAGCTGTTTTTT.

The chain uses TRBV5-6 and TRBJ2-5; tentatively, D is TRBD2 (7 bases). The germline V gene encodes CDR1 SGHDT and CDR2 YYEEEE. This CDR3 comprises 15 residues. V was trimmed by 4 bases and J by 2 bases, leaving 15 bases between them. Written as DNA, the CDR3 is TGTGCCAGCAGCCTCTTCGGGGGGCGTCAAGAGACCCAGTACTTC. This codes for CASSLFGGRQETQYF.

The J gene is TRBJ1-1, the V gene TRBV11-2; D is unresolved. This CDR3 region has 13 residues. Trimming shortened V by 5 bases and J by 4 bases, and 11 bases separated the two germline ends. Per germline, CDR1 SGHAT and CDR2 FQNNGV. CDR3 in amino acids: CASSPAMLTEAFF. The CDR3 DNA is TGTGCCAGCAGCCCGGCCATGCTCACTGAAGCTTTCTTT.

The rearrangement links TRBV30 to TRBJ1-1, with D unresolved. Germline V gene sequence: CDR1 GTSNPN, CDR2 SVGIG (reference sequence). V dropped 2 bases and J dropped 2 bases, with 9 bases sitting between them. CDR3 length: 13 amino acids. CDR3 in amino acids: CAWSKIGNTEAFF. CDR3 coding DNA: TGTGCCTGGAGTAAGATAGGAAACACTGAAGCTTTCTTT.

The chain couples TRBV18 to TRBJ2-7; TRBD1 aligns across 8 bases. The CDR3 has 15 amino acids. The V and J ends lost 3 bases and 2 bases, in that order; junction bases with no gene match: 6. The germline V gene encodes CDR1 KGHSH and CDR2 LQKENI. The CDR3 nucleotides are TGTGCCAGCTCACCTTATCAGGGGGCGGCCTACGAGCAGTACTTC. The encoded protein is CASSPYQGAAYEQYF.

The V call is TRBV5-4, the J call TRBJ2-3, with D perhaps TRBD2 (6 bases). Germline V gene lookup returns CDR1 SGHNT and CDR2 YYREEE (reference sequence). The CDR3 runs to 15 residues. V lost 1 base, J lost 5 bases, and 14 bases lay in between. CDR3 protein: CASSLNGTSRDTQYF. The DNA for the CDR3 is TGTGCCAGCAGCTTGAATGGGACTTCAAGAGATACGCAGTATTTT.

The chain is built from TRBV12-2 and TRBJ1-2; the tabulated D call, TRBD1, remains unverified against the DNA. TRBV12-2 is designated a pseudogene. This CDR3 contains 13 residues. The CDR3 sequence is CASRLWAGNGYTF. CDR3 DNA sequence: TGTGCAAGTCGCTTATGGGCAGGGAATGGCTACACCTTC.

The DNA of the CDR3 is TGCGCCAGCAGCTTGGAGGGGGGCGCGGAACCCCAGCATTTT. This encodes CASSLEGGAEPQHF. The rearrangement links TRBV5-1 to TRBJ1-5; D may be TRBD1 (6 bases). Trimming removed 0 bases from V and 10 bases from J, with 14 bases in between. Germline V gene lookup returns CDR1 SGHRS and CDR2 YFSETQ. CDR3 length: 14 amino acids. Full variable domain (missing parts from reference TRBV5-1 and TRBJ1-5): KAGVTQTPRYLIKTRGQQVTLSCSPISGHRSVSWYQQTPGQGLQFLFEYFSETQRNKGNFPGRFSGRQFSNSRSEMNVSTLELGDSALYLCASSLEGGAEPQHFGDGTRLSIL.

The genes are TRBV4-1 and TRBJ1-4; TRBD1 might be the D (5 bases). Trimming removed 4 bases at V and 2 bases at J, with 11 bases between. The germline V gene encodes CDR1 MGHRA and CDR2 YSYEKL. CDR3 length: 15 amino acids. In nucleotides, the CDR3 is TGCGCCAGCAGCCCCAGAGGGGCCACTAATGAAAAACTGTTTTTT. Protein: CASSPRGATNEKLFF.

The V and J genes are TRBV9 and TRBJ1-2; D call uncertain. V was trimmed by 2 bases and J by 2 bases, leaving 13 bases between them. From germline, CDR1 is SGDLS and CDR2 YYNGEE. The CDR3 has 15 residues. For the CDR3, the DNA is TGTGCCAGCAGCGTCCCAAAAGGGTCGAACTATGGCTACACCTTC. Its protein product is CASSVPKGSNYGYTF.

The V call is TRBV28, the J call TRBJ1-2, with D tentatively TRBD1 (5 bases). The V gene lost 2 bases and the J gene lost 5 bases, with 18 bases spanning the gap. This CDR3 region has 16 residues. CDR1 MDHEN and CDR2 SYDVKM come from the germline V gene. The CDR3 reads CASSLPTFRGKYGYTF. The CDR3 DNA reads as TGTGCCAGCAGTTTACCCACTTTTAGGGGCAAATATGGCTACACCTTC.

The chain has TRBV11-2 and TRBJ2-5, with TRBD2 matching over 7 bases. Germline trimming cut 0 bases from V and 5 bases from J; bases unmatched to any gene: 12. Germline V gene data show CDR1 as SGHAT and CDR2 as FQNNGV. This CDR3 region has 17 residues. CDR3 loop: CASSLDWGGEYPETQYF. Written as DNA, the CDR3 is TGTGCCAGCAGCTTAGATTGGGGGGGTGAATACCCGGAGACCCAGTACTTC.

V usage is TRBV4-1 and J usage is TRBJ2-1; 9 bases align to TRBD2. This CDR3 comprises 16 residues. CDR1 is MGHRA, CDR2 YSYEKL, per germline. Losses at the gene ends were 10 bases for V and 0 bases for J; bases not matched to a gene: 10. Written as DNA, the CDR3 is TGCGCCACCTCTCCGGGACTAGCAGGCTCCTACAATGAGCAGTTCTTC. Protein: CATSPGLAGSYNEQFF.

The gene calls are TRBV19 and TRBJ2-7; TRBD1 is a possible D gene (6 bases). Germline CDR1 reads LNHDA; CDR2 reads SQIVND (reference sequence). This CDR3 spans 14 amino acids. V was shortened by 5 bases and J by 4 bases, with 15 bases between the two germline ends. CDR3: CASSLGSGAYEQYF. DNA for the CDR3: TGTGCCAGTAGTCTCGGGTCAGGGGCATACGAGCAGTACTTC.

The CDR3 reads CASSYGESSYEQYF. As DNA, the CDR3 is TGTGCCAGCAGTTACGGAGAGAGCTCCTACGAGCAGTACTTC. The chain combines TRBV6-5 with TRBJ2-7; D is unclear. The CDR3 contains 14 residues. V was pared by 2 bases and J by 0 bases, with 8 bases between. CDR1 is MNHEY, CDR2 SVGAGI, per germline.

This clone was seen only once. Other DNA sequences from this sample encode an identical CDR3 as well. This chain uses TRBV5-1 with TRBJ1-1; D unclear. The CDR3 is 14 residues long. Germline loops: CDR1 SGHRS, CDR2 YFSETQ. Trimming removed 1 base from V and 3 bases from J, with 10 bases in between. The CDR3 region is CASSLLVSDTEAFF. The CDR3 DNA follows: TGCGCCAGCAGCTTGTTGGTTAGCGACACTGAAGCTTTCTTT.

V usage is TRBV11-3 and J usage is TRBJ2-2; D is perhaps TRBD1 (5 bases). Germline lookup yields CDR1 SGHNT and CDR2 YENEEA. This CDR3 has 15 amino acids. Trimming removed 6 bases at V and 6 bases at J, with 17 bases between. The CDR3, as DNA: TGTGCCAGCAGTCCAGGGCTCTCAACGGCCGGGGAGCTGTTTTTT. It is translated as CASSPGLSTAGELFF.

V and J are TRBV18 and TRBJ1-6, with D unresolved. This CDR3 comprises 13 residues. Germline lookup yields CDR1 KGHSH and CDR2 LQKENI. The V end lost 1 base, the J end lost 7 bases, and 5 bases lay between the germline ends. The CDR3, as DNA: TGTGCCAGCTCACCACAGGGAAATTCACCCCTCCACTTT. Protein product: CASSPQGNSPLHF.

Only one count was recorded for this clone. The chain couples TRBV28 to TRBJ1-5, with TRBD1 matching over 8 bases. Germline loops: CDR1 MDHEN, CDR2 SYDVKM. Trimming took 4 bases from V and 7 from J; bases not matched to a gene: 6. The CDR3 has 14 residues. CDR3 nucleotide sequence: TGTGCCAGCAGTTGGACAGGGACTCGGCAGCCCCAGCATTTT. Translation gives CASSWTGTRQPQHF.

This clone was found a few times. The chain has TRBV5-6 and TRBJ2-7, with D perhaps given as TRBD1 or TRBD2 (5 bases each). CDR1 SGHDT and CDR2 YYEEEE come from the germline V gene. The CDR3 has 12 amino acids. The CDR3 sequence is CASSRKAGTCTV. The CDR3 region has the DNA TGTGCCAGCAGTCGGAAGGCCGGGACGTGCACAGTC.

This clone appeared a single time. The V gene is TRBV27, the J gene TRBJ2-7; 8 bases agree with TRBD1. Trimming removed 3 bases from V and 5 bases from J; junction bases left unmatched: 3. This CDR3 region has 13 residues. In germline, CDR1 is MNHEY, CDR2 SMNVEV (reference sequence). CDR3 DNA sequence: TGTGCCAGCAGTTTGGACAGGGTCAACGAGCAGTACTTC. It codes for CASSLDRVNEQYF.